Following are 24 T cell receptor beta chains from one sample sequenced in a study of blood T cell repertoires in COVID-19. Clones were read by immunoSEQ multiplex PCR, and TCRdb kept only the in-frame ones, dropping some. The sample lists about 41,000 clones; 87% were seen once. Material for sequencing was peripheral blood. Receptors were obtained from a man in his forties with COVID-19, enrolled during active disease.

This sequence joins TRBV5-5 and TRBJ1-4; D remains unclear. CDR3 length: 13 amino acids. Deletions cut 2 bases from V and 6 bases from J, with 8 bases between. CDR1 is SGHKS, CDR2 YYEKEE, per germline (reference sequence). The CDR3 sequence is CASSFLTDEKLFF. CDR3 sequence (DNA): TGTGCCAGCAGCTTTCTAACGGATGAAAAACTGTTTTTT.

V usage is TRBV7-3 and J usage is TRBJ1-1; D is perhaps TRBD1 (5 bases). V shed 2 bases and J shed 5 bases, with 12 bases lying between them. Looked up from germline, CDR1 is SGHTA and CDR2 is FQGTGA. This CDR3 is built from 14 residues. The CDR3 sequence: CASSLYGGKTEAFF. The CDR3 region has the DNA TGTGCCAGCAGCTTATACGGGGGAAAGACTGAAGCTTTCTTT.

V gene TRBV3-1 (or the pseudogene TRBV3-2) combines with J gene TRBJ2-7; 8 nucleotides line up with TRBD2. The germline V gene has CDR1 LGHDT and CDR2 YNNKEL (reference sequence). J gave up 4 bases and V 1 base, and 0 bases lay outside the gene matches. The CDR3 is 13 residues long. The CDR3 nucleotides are TGTGCCAGCAGCCAAGGCGGGAGGTACGAGCAGTACTTC. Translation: CASSQGGRYEQYF.

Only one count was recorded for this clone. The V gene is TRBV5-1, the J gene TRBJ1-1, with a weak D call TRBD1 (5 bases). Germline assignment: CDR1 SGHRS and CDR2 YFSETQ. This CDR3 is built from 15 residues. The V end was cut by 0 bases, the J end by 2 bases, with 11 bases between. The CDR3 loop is CASSLGQGSNTEAFF. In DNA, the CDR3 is TGCGCCAGCAGCTTGGGGCAGGGCAGTAACACTGAAGCTTTCTTT.

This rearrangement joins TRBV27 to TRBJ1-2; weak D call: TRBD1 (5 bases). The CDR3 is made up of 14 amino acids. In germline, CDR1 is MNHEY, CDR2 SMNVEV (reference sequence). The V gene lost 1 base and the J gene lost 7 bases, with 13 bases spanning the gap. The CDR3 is CASSLLAGRGGYTF. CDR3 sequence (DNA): TGTGCCAGCAGTTTATTGGCAGGGCGAGGTGGCTACACCTTC.

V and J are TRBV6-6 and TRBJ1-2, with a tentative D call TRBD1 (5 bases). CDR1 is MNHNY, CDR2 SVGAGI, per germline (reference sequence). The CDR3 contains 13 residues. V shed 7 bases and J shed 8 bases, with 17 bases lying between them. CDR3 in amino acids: CASTYGGEGGYTF. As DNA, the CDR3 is TGTGCCAGCACCTACGGAGGGGAGGGCGGCTACACCTTC.

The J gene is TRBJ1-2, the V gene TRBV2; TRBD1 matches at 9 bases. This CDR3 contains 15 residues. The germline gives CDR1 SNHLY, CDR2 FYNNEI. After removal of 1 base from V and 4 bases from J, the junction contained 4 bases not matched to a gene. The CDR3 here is CASSEVGQGAYGYTF. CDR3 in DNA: TGTGCCAGCAGTGAAGTGGGACAGGGTGCCTATGGCTACACCTTC.

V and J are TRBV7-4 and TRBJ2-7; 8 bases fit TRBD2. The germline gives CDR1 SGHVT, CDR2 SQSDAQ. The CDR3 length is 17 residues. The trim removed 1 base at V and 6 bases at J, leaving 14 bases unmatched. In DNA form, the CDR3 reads TGTGCCAGCAGCTTAGTGACTAAGGGACTAGGAGGTGTCGAGCAGTACTTC. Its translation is CASSLVTKGLGGVEQYF.

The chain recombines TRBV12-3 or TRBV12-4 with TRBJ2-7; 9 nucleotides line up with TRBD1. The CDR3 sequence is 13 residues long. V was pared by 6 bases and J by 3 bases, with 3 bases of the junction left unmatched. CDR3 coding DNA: TGTGCCAGCAGGCCGACAGGGGGCTACGAGCAGTACTTC. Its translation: CASRPTGGYEQYF.

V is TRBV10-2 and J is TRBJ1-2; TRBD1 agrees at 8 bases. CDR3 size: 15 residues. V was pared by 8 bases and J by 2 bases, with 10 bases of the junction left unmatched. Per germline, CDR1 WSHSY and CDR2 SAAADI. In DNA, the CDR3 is TGCGCCAGCTGGGAATTGGGACAGGAGAACTATGGCTACACCTTC. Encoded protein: CASWELGQENYGYTF.

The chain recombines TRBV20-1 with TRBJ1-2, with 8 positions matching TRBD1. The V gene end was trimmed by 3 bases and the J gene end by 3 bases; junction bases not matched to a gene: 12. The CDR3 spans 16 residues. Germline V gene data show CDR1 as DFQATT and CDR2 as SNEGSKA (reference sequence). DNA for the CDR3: TGCAGTGCTAGTACGAACCAGGGGGCGGAGGACTATGGCTACACCTTC. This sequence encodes CSASTNQGAEDYGYTF.

Here the CDR3 reads CASSFWDRVFF. The CDR3 DNA follows: TGTGCCAGCAGTTTCTGGGACAGGGTGTTCTTC. The V call is TRBV28, the J call TRBJ2-1, with 9 bases identical to TRBD1. The CDR3 is made up of 11 amino acids. CDR1 is MDHEN, CDR2 SYDVKM, per germline. J lost 15 bases, V lost 3 bases, and 3 bases had no gene match.

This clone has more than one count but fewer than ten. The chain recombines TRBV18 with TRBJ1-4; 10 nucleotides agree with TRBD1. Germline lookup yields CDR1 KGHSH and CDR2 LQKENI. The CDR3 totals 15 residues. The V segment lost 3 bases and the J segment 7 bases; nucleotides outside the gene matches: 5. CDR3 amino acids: CASSPRTGGGEKLFF. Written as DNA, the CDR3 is TGTGCCAGCTCACCCCGGACAGGGGGGGGTGAAAAACTGTTTTTT. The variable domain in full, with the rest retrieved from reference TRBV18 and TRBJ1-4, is NAGVMQNPRHLVRRRGQEARLRCSPMKGHSHVYWYRQLPEEGLKFMVYLQKENIIDESGMPKERFSAEFPKEGPSILRIQQVVRGDSAAYFCASSPRTGGGEKLFFGSGTQLSVL.

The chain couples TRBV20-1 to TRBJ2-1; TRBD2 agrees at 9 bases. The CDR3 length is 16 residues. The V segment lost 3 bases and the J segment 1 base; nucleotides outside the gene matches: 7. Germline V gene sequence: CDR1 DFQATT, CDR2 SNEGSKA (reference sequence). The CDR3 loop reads CSASRAGGESYNEQFF. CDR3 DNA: TGCAGTGCTAGTCGGGCGGGAGGGGAATCCTACAATGAGCAGTTCTTC.

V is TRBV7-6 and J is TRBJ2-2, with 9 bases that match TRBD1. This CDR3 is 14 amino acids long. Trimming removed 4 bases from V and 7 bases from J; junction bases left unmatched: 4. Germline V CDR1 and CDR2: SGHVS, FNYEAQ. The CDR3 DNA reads TGTGCCAGCAGCTCTAGACAGGGGGTCGGGGAGCTGTTTTTT. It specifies CASSSRQGVGELFF.

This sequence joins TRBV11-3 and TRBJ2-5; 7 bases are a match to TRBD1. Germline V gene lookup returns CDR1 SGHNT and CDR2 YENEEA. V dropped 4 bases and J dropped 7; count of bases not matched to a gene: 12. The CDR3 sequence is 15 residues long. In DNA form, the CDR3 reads TGTGCCAGCAGCTCCGGGACAGACCCCCTCGGGACCCAGTACTTC. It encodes CASSSGTDPLGTQYF.

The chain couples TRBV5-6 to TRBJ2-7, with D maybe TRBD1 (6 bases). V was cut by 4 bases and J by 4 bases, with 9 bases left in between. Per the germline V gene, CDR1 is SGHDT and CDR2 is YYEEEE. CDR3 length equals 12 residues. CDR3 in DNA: TGTGCCAGCAGCCAGGGGAGTTACGAGCAGTACTTC. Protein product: CASSQGSYEQYF.

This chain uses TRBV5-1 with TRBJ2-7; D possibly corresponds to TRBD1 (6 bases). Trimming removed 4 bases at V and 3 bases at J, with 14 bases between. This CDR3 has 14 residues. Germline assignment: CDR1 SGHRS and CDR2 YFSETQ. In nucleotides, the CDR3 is TGCGCCAGCAGCCCCGGGACAACTGTCTACGAGCAGTACTTC. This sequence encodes CASSPGTTVYEQYF.

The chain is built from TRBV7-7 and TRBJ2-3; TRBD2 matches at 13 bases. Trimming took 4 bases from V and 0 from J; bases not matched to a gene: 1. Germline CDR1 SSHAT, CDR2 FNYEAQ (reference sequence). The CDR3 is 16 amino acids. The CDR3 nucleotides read TGTGCCAGCAGCTCGGGACTAGCGGGAAGCACAGATACGCAGTATTTT. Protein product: CASSSGLAGSTDTQYF.

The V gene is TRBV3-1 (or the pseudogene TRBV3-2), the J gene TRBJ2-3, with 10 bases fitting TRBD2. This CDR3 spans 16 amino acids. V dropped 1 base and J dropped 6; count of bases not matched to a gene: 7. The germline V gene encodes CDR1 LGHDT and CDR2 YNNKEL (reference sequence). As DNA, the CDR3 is TGTGCCAGCAGCCAAGGAGCGGGAGGGCCGGGGGATACGCAGTATTTT. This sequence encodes CASSQGAGGPGDTQYF.

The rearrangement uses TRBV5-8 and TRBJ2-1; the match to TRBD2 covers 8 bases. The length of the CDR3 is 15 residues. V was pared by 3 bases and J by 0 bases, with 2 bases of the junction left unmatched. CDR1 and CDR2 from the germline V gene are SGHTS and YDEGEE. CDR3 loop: CASSWRGASYNEQFF. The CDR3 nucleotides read TGTGCCAGCAGCTGGCGGGGGGCCTCCTACAATGAGCAGTTCTTC.

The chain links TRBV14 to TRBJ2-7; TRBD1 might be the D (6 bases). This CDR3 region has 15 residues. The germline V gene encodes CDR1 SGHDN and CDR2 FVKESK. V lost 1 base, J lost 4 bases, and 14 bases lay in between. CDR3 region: CASSQVPGANYEQYF. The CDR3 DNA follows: TGTGCCAGCAGCCAAGTCCCAGGGGCGAATTACGAGCAGTACTTC.

This CDR3 is CASSLEDRGGTGELFF. The CDR3 DNA is TGTGCCAGCAGCTTAGAGGACAGGGGAGGCACCGGGGAGCTGTTTTTT. The chain combines TRBV13 with TRBJ2-2; 9 positions agree with TRBD1. Germline V gives CDR1 PRHDT, CDR2 FYEKMQ (reference sequence). V lost 1 base to trimming and J lost 4 bases; unmatched junction nucleotides: 4. The CDR3 length is 16 residues.

This CDR3 reads CASSVGPGTEAFF. DNA of the CDR3: TGTGCCAGCTCAGTAGGGCCGGGGACTGAAGCTTTCTTT. The genes are TRBV18 and TRBJ1-1; D unresolved. The CDR3 has 13 amino acids. Trimming left V 5 bases short and J 5 bases short, with 12 bases between. In germline, CDR1 is KGHSH, CDR2 LQKENI.